These T cell receptor beta chains were read from a single sample in a study of blood T cell repertoires in COVID-19. Profiled with immunoSEQ multiplex PCR; TCRdb holds only in-frame clones, not every one. Of over 130,000 clones in the sample, approximately 83% were seen once. Sequencing was done on a sample of peripheral blood. These receptors were collected from a human donor in a cohort sampled during active COVID-19. The CDR3 runs from the conserved cysteine through the conserved F or W. The D gene is left open where the match is weak. Clone size, where shown, is once, few, many, or a class for clones that have expanded.

cdr3_aa cdr3_nt cdr3_length clone_size j_call v_call d_call
CASSRSGGQPQHF TGTGCCAGCAGTCGGAGTGGAGGTCAGCCCCAGCATTTT 13 NA TRBJ1-5 TRBV7-3 NA
CASRSGGGSYEQYF TGTGCCAGTAGGTCGGGCGGGGGGAGCTACGAGCAGTACTTC 14 NA TRBJ2-7 TRBV19 TRBD2
CASRRTAETQYF TGTGCCAGCAGAAGGACAGCAGAGACCCAGTACTTC 12 NA TRBJ2-5 TRBV6-5 NA
CASNQGPISGANVLTF TGTGCCAGCAATCAGGGGCCCATCTCTGGGGCCAACGTCCTGACTTTC 16 NA TRBJ2-6 TRBV2 NA
CASSVVSRAAPNEQFF TGTGCCAGCAGCGTAGTTAGCAGGGCGGCCCCCAATGAGCAGTTCTTC 16 NA TRBJ2-1 TRBV9 NA
CASSLREGDTEAFF TGTGCCAGCTCACTCCGGGAGGGGGACACTGAAGCTTTCTTT 14 once TRBJ1-1 TRBV18 NA
CASSLVAGVYNEQFF TGTGCCAGCAGCTTAGTGGCGGGGGTCTACAATGAGCAGTTCTTC 15 NA TRBJ2-1 TRBV7-6 TRBD2
CASSDSVYGYTF TGTGCCAGCAGTGACAGTGTTTATGGCTACACCTTC 12 NA TRBJ1-2 TRBV6-1 NA
CASSSNVGDSYEQYF TGTGCCAGCTCCTCAAACGTTGGAGACTCCTACGAGCAGTACTTC 15 NA TRBJ2-7 TRBV18 NA
CASSYAGPSGTQYF TGTGCCAGCAGTTACGCGGGGCCCAGCGGTACGCAGTATTTT 14 NA TRBJ2-3 TRBV6-5 NA
CASSAGTVNNEQFF TGTGCCAGTAGCGCCGGGACAGTAAACAATGAGCAGTTCTTC 14 NA TRBJ2-1 TRBV19 TRBD1
CASRFTGTTLYGYTF TGCGCCAGCAGGTTCACCGGGACAACACTCTATGGCTACACCTTC 15 NA TRBJ1-2 TRBV10-2 NA
CASSTLSGGDQYF TGTGCCAGTAGTACACTGAGCGGGGGGGACCAGTACTTC 13 NA TRBJ2-5 TRBV19 TRBD2
CASSLLDTVTGELFF TGTGCCAGCAGCTTGTTGGACACAGTCACCGGGGAGCTGTTTTTT 15 NA TRBJ2-2 TRBV5-8 NA
CASRALDRGILSSYNEQFF TGTGCCAGCAGAGCCCTAGACCGGGGGATCCTGAGCTCCTACAATGAGCAGTTCTTC 19 few TRBJ2-1 TRBV11-2 NA
CASSEDFPPYEQYF TGTGCCAGCAGTGAAGACTTCCCCCCCTACGAGCAGTACTTC 14 few TRBJ2-7 TRBV2 NA
CASSLQGNWETQYF TGCGCCAGCAGCTTACAGGGGAATTGGGAGACCCAGTACTTC 14 NA TRBJ2-5 TRBV5-1 TRBD1
CASSRQSLGGSNEKLFF TGTGCCAGCAGTAGACAGAGCTTGGGAGGGTCTAATGAAAAACTGTTTTTT 17 few TRBJ1-4 TRBV2 NA
CASSPRTSGGHYEQYF TGTGCCAGCAGCCCCAGGACTAGCGGGGGGCACTACGAGCAGTACTTC 16 NA TRBJ2-7 TRBV5-5 TRBD2
CASSLTGGGTEAFF TGTGCCAGCTCACTCACAGGGGGGGGTACTGAAGCTTTCTTT 14 NA TRBJ1-1 TRBV18 TRBD1
CASSVVAGGSTDTQYF TGTGCCAGCAGCGTAGTAGCGGGGGGGAGCACAGATACGCAGTATTTT 16 NA TRBJ2-3 TRBV9 TRBD2
CASSRTSADTQYF TGTGCCAGCAGTAGGACTAGCGCAGATACGCAGTATTTT 13 NA TRBJ2-3 TRBV6-5 TRBD2
CASSSQTASAFF TGTGCCAGCAGTTCTCAGACAGCCTCGGCTTTCTTT 12 few TRBJ1-1 TRBV6-6 NA
CASSLAGPGANVLTF TGTGCCAGCAGCTTGGCGGGTCCTGGGGCCAACGTCCTGACTTTC 15 NA TRBJ2-6 TRBV7-3 NA
CASSSDRGPRGSPLHF TGTGCCAGCAGTTCGGACAGGGGGCCGAGGGGTTCACCCCTCCACTTT 16 NA TRBJ1-6 TRBV27 TRBD1
CASSLLSSGNNQPQHF TGTGCCAGCAGTTTACTTTCTTCAGGGAATAATCAGCCCCAGCATTTT 16 NA TRBJ1-5 TRBV28 NA
CASSFRDRAIHEQYF TGTGCCAGCAGCTTTCGGGACAGGGCGATCCACGAGCAGTACTTC 15 NA TRBJ2-7 TRBV5-5 TRBD1
CASSLGRLEGGPADTQYF TGCGCCAGCAGCTTGGGGAGGCTTGAGGGGGGGCCCGCAGATACGCAGTATTTT 18 NA TRBJ2-3 TRBV5-1 NA
CASIRDRGIHEQYF TGTGCCAGCATCCGGGACAGGGGGATTCACGAGCAGTACTTC 14 NA TRBJ2-7 TRBV6-5 TRBD1
CASSPGLLLSYNEQFF TGTGCCAGCAGCCCGGGTCTGCTTCTATCCTACAATGAGCAGTTCTTC 16 once TRBJ2-1 TRBV7-2 NA
CASSDQGNTEAFF TGTGCCAGCAGTGATCAGGGGAACACTGAAGCTTTCTTT 13 once TRBJ1-1 TRBV2 NA
CASSAGPDSPRLFF TGTGCCAGCAGCGCAGGCCCGGACAGCCCTCGGTTGTTTTTT 14 NA TRBJ2-2 TRBV9 NA
CASSAYPGQGLTF TGTGCCAGCAGTGCGTATCCGGGACAGGGGCTCACCTTC 13 NA TRBJ1-2 TRBV28 TRBD1
CASGRTGGPSSRPYF TGTGCCAGCGGGAGGACAGGGGGGCCGTCTTCGCGGCCGTACTTC 15 NA TRBJ2-7 TRBV5-5 TRBD1
CASSSNVIPGQRFSYEQYF TGTGCCAGCAGCTCCAACGTTATCCCGGGACAGAGATTCTCCTACGAGCAGTACTTC 19 NA TRBJ2-7 TRBV7-2 TRBD1
CATSRDRARIQPQHF TGTGCCACCAGCAGAGACAGGGCTCGGATACAGCCCCAGCATTTT 15 NA TRBJ1-5 TRBV15 NA
CASSYSFGEKLFF TGTGCCAGCAGTTATTCCTTCGGGGAAAAACTGTTTTTT 13 NA TRBJ1-4 TRBV6-5 NA
CAISTGVSNQPQHF TGTGCCATCAGTACAGGGGTTTCCAATCAGCCCCAGCATTTT 14 NA TRBJ1-5 TRBV10-3 TRBD1
CASSLQGTAGNTIYF TGTGCCAGTAGTTTACAGGGGACCGCTGGAAACACCATATATTTT 15 NA TRBJ1-3 TRBV19 TRBD1
CASAPGRDSGGYTF TGTGCCTCCGCTCCGGGGCGAGATAGCGGGGGCTACACCTTC 14 NA TRBJ1-2 TRBV10-3 NA
CSVARRGPGGNTIYF TGCAGCGTTGCACGCAGGGGGCCGGGTGGAAACACCATATATTTT 15 NA TRBJ1-3 TRBV29-1 TRBD1
CAIGGSVNTEAFF TGTGCCATCGGCGGCTCTGTGAACACTGAAGCTTTCTTT 13 NA TRBJ1-1 TRBV10-3 NA
CASSQDSSSNPTRRQYF TGTGCCAGCAGCCAAGATAGTTCTAGCAACCCGACTCGGAGGCAGTACTTC 17 NA TRBJ2-7 TRBV4-2 NA
CASSQSEEVLQPQHF TGTGCCAGCAGCCAATCTGAAGAGGTTTTGCAGCCCCAGCATTTT 15 NA TRBJ1-5 TRBV4-2 NA
CASSLPGDEQYF TGTGCCAGCAGCCTACCGGGGGACGAGCAGTACTTC 12 NA TRBJ2-7 TRBV5-4 NA
CATSSGSFLYGYTF TGTGCCACCAGTTCAGGATCTTTTCTCTACGGCTACACCTTC 14 once TRBJ1-2 TRBV24-1 NA
CASRQDRGTSGYTF TGTGCCAGCAGACAAGACAGGGGGACGTCCGGCTACACCTTC 14 NA TRBJ1-2 TRBV6-5 TRBD1
CASRLAGGGNTQYF TGTGCCAGCAGATTAGCGGGGGGCGGAAATACGCAGTATTTT 14 NA TRBJ2-3 TRBV2 TRBD2
CASSQQGGYTF TGTGCCAGCAGTCAGCAGGGAGGCTACACCTTC 11 NA TRBJ1-2 TRBV6-5 NA
CASSPDSLPVFF TGTGCCAGCAGCCCGGACAGCTTACCGGTCTTCTTC 12 NA TRBJ2-1 TRBV7-9 NA
CASSQGGTGDQETQYF TGTGCCAGCAGCCAGGGCGGGACAGGGGACCAAGAGACCCAGTACTTC 16 NA TRBJ2-5 TRBV5-4 TRBD1
CASSHRGSNQPQHF TGTGCCAGCAGCCATAGAGGCAGCAATCAGCCCCAGCATTTT 14 NA TRBJ1-5 TRBV3-1/TRBV3-2 NA
CASRTGVGEKLFF TGTGCCAGCAGGACAGGGGTTGGAGAAAAACTGTTTTTT 13 NA TRBJ1-4 TRBV6-5 TRBD1
CASSFEGKTTDTQYF TGTGCCAGCAGTTTCGAGGGAAAAACCACAGATACGCAGTATTTT 15 NA TRBJ2-3 TRBV27 NA
CASSWTGLYRTDTQYF TGTGCCAGCAGCTGGACAGGCCTCTACCGCACAGATACGCAGTATTTT 16 NA TRBJ2-3 TRBV11-2 TRBD1
CASVPGGRQEYGYTF TGTGCCAGTGTACCAGGGGGGCGCCAAGAATATGGCTACACCTTC 15 NA TRBJ1-2 TRBV6-5 TRBD1
CASSLGEANEKLFF TGTGCCAGCAGTTTGGGGGAGGCTAATGAAAAACTGTTTTTT 14 NA TRBJ1-4 TRBV2 NA
CASSLSFLGQPQHF TGTGCCAGCAGCTTATCGTTTTTGGGCCAGCCCCAGCATTTT 14 once TRBJ1-5 TRBV11-2 NA